This T cell receptor beta chain was recovered during a study of T cell repertoires in cytomegalovirus infection. The V end lost 2 bases, the J end lost 3 bases, and 11 bases lay between the germline ends. CDR3 size: 15 residues. CDR1 and CDR2 from the germline V gene are MNHEY and SVGEGT. Each CDR3 protein is one row after TCRdb ran MiXCR on the reads. The repertoire holds fewer than 1,000,000 distinct CDR3 sequences, with approximately 31% as singletons. To note about this clonotype: Its antigen is not known.

The V gene is TRBV6-2 or TRBV6-3, the J gene TRBJ2-1; D may be TRBD2 (6 bases). The receptor comes from a human donor in good health (CMV status not recorded). Some clones in this sample may be carry-over from other donors' samples. This sample comprised cultured CD8+ T cells from PBMCs, obtained from culture after CMV antigen stimulation. The CDR3: CASSYRLDYYNEQFF. The CDR3 DNA reads TGTGCCAGCAGTTACAGACTAGATTACTACAATGAGCAGTTCTTC.